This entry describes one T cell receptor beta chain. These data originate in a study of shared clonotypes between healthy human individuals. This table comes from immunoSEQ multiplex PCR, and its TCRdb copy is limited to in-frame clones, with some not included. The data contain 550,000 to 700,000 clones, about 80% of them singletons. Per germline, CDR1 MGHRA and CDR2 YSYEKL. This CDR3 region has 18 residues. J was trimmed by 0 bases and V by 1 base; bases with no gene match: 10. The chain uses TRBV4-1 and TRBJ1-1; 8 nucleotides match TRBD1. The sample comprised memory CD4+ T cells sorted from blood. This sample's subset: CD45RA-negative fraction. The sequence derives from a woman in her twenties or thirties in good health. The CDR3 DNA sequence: TGCGCCAGCAGCCAAGGAAGTTGGGACAGGCTTTTGAACACTGAAGCTTTCTTT. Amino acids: CASSQGSWDRLLNTEAFF.